This TCR beta chain was captured by sequencing in a study of identical twins. Germline values: CDR1 DFQATT, CDR2 SNEGSKA (reference sequence). This CDR3 spans 15 amino acids. With 5 bases clipped from V and 4 bases from J, the junction kept 5 bases outside the gene matches. TCRdb processed the 5' RACE reads anew with MiXCR; each CDR3 protein has one entry. The table records fewer than 900,000 distinct CDR3 sequences, 21% of them present only once. In addition, the sample was reused for a study of T cells expressing NK-cell markers. This second study notes: According to the study, TCR beta repertoires originated from sorted CD3+CD56+NKG2C+, CD3+CD56+NKG2C- and CD3+CD56-NKG2C+ T cells. HCMV seropositivity marked seven of the eight sequenced donors; one was seronegative. In several experiments, sorting was confined to alpha-beta TCR T cells through use of an anti-gamma-delta TCR antibody.

The genes are TRBV20-1 and TRBJ2-3; 14 positions agree with TRBD2. The TCR comes from a woman aged 18 to 35 in good health. The sample consisted of PBMCs. The DNA of the CDR3 is TGCAGTGCTTCCAGACTAGCGGGAGGGGCAGATACGCAGTATTTT. Its translation is CSASRLAGGADTQYF.